These 24 T cell receptor beta chains were all obtained from the same sample, sequenced in a study of T cell repertoires in aging, cancer and after chemotherapy. TCR beta rearrangements were amplified from peripheral blood genomic DNA. TRB rearrangements spanning V, D and J were amplified using mixed TRB-A/B primers. One entry per CDR3 protein results from TCRdb running MiXCR on the multiplex PCR reads. The sample holds 2,500 to 4,000 distinct CDR3 sequences; more than 20% are singletons and the top ten take more than 9%. Sequencing was performed on blood. The origin of the receptors is a human donor with a solid tumor.

This clonotype turned up a few times. V usage is TRBV20-1 and J usage is TRBJ2-3, with 9 bases lining up with TRBD1. This CDR3 is 16 amino acids long. The germline gives CDR1 DFQATT, CDR2 SNEGSKA (reference sequence). Trimming removed 0 bases from V and 3 bases from J; junction bases left unmatched: 7. The CDR3: CSARELDRGRTDTQYF. Written as DNA, the CDR3 is TGCAGTGCTAGAGAGCTGGACAGGGGCAGGACAGATACGCAGTATTTT.

CDR3 nucleotides: TGTGCCAGCAGCCGGGGTCCAGGGAACACCATATATTTT. Its protein is CASSRGPGNTIYF. V gene TRBV12-3 or TRBV12-4 combines with J gene TRBJ1-3; D might be TRBD1 (5 bases). The V end lost 6 bases, the J end lost 7 bases, and 13 bases lay between the germline ends. The CDR3 contains 13 residues.

By share of the sample, this clonotype is medium-sized. This chain joins TRBV12-3 or TRBV12-4 and TRBJ2-7; 9 bases match TRBD1. V was pared by 5 bases and J by 0 bases, with 11 bases of the junction left unmatched. The CDR3 sequence is 17 residues long. The DNA of the CDR3 is TGTGCCAGCAGTCCCGGGACAGGGTCTCGGGGCTCCTACGAGCAGTACTTC. Its translation: CASSPGTGSRGSYEQYF.

About this clonotype itself: A clone one base away is much larger, so this may be a read error. This chain uses TRBV20-1 with TRBJ2-1; D gene uncertain. Trimming took off 4 bases at V and 6 bases at J, with 10 bases between the two ends. This CDR3 spans 12 amino acids. Germline V gene sequence: CDR1 DFQATT, CDR2 SNEGSKA (reference sequence). The CDR3 bases are TGCAGTGCTATCCTAGTTTCCAATGAGCAGTTCTTC. Encoded protein: CSAILVSNEQFF.

The V call is TRBV6-1, the J call TRBJ2-1; 9 nucleotides align to TRBD2. Germline-derived CDR1 and CDR2 are MNHNS and SASEGT. The J segment lost 9 bases and the V segment lost 7 bases, leaving 10 bases of the junction unmatched. There are 14 residues in the CDR3. CDR3 in DNA: TGTGCCAGCAAGGCGGCGGGGGGGCAAACTGAGCAGTTCTTC. Its protein product is CASKAAGGQTEQFF.

This clonotype was seen a single time. The rearrangement uses TRBV24-1 and TRBJ2-3, with D possibly being TRBD2 (6 bases). Trimming stripped 5 bases from V and 2 bases from J, with 19 bases between. The length of the CDR3 is 17 residues. Germline V gives CDR1 KGHDR, CDR2 SFDVKD. CDR3 in amino acids: CATSAPKEGEVTDTQYF. CDR3 DNA: TGTGCCACCAGTGCCCCGAAGGAGGGAGAGGTCACAGATACGCAGTATTTT.

This clonotype is medium-sized by share. This sequence joins TRBV5-5 and TRBJ2-7; 7 nucleotides match TRBD1. Looked up from germline, CDR1 is SGHKS and CDR2 is YYEKEE (reference sequence). J gave up 3 bases and V 4 bases, and 7 bases lay outside the gene matches. The CDR3 runs to 14 residues. The CDR3 is CASSPETGFYEQYF. CDR3 in DNA: TGTGCCAGCAGCCCGGAGACAGGGTTCTACGAGCAGTACTTC.

This sequence joins TRBV20-1 and TRBJ1-2, with TRBD1 as a possible D gene (5 bases). Germline-derived CDR1 and CDR2 are DFQATT and SNEGSKA (reference sequence). The length of the CDR3 is 16 residues. Trimming took off 5 bases at V and 6 bases at J, with 25 bases between the two ends. CDR3 in DNA: TGCAGTGCTCATAAAGGGGCAGGGAATCACCGGGATGGCTACACCTTC. This translates into CSAHKGAGNHRDGYTF.

By sample fraction, this clonotype is medium-sized. The chain is built from TRBV19 and TRBJ1-2; 9 nucleotides line up with TRBD1. Germline V gives CDR1 LNHDA, CDR2 SQIVND (reference sequence). V shed 4 bases, J shed 2 bases, and the junction held 8 bases outside the gene matches. This CDR3 comprises 16 residues. As DNA, the CDR3 is TGTGCCAGTAGTACCCGGGACAGGGTTTTAAACTATGGCTACACCTTC. It codes for CASSTRDRVLNYGYTF.

The V and J genes are TRBV6-5 and TRBJ1-2; 7 nucleotides match TRBD1. The CDR3 consists of 13 residues. CDR1 and CDR2 (germline): MNHEY, SVGAGI. V trimming: 5 bases; J trimming: 4 bases; junction bases outside the gene matches: 4. The CDR3 DNA sequence: TGTGCCAGCAGTCCCAGACAGGGCTATGGCTACACCTTC. It encodes CASSPRQGYGYTF.

This clonotype is labeled as medium-sized. This chain uses TRBV27 with TRBJ1-2; a possible D gene is TRBD1 (5 bases). CDR1 is MNHEY, CDR2 SMNVEV, per germline (reference sequence). Trimming cost V 3 bases and J 4 bases, with 15 bases left between them. The CDR3 spans 15 residues. The CDR3 DNA sequence: TGTGCCAGCAGTTTCCTATCCGGGGGTTCCTATGGCTACACCTTC. Translation gives CASSFLSGGSYGYTF.

This clonotype has only a few counts. The rearrangement joins TRBV7-6 to TRBJ1-2; the match to TRBD1 covers 8 bases. The V and J ends lost 0 bases and 0 bases, in that order; junction bases with no gene match: 6. Germline V gene data show CDR1 as SGHVS and CDR2 as FNYEAQ. This CDR3 comprises 17 residues. The DNA of the CDR3 is TGTGCCAGCAGCTTAGCCCACACAGGGGGGACTAACTATGGCTACACCTTC. Protein sequence: CASSLAHTGGTNYGYTF.

This clonotype is classed as medium-sized. The CDR3 protein is CASSLRRGNWETQYF. The CDR3 DNA is TGTGCCAGCAGTTTAAGGCGGGGTAATTGGGAGACCCAGTACTTC. The rearrangement joins TRBV27 to TRBJ2-5, with D possibly being TRBD2 (6 bases). Germline CDR1 reads MNHEY; CDR2 reads SMNVEV (reference sequence). V was cut by 2 bases and J by 5 bases, with 15 bases left in between. CDR3 length: 15 residues.

In its sample, this clonotype was seen a few times. The J gene is TRBJ2-7, the V gene TRBV5-1; D gene ambiguous. This CDR3 is 13 amino acids long. Germline CDR1 is SGHRS and CDR2 is YFSETQ. Trimming stripped 0 bases from V and 2 bases from J, with 6 bases between. The CDR3 spells CASSLDGTYEQYF. DNA for the CDR3: TGCGCCAGCAGCTTGGACGGCACCTACGAGCAGTACTTC.

As to this clonotype: Possible read error: a much larger clone is one base away. V and J are TRBV6-5 and TRBJ2-5, with 10 bases matching TRBD1. The V gene end was trimmed by 0 bases and the J gene end by 2 bases; junction bases not matched to a gene: 0. Germline V lookup: CDR1 MNHEY, CDR2 SVGAGI. The CDR3 loop spans 15 amino acids. The CDR3 sequence: CASSYSGQGQETQYF. CDR3 nucleotides: TGTGCCAGCAGTTACTCGGGACAGGGGCAAGAGACCCAGTACTTC.

The CDR3 region has the DNA TGTGCCAGTAGTAAGACAGGGAAAGGTGGCTACACCTTC. Its translation: CASSKTGKGGYTF. The J gene is TRBJ1-2, the V gene TRBV19; 7 bases match TRBD1. V shed 4 bases and J 7 bases; nucleotides not matched to a gene: 6. The germline V gene has CDR1 LNHDA and CDR2 SQIVND (reference sequence). CDR3 length equals 13 residues. Variable domain in full (rest from reference TRBV19 and TRBJ1-2): DGGITQSPKYLFRKEGQNVTLSCEQNLNHDAMYWYRQDPGQGLRLIYYSQIVNDFQKGDIAEGYSVSREKKESFPLTVTSAQKNPTAFYLCASSKTGKGGYTFGSGTRLTVV.

This clonotype was counted a single time. The rearrangement uses TRBV6-2 or TRBV6-3 and TRBJ2-3, with 10 bases identical to TRBD2. The CDR3 totals 19 residues. Looked up from germline, CDR1 is MNHEY and CDR2 is SVGEGT. The V segment lost 5 bases and the J segment 2 bases; nucleotides outside the gene matches: 16. CDR3 DNA: TGTGCCAGCAGTGATTTCGCCTCCCTAGCGGGGGAACCCACAGATACGCAGTATTTT. Amino acids: CASSDFASLAGEPTDTQYF.

This clonotype came up a few times. V gene TRBV7-2 combines with J gene TRBJ1-1; tentative D call: TRBD1 (5 bases). The length of the CDR3 is 15 residues. V lost 1 base, J lost 5 bases, and 14 bases lay in between. Germline V gives CDR1 SGHTA, CDR2 FQGNSA. CDR3 DNA sequence: TGTGCCAGCAGCTTAGGCAACCCAGGGTGGACTGAAGCTTTCTTT. It specifies CASSLGNPGWTEAFF.

V gene TRBV5-6 combines with J gene TRBJ1-2; TRBD1 matches at 10 bases. This CDR3 comprises 16 residues. CDR1 and CDR2 from the germline V gene are SGHDT and YYEEEE. V dropped 4 bases and J dropped 5; count of bases not matched to a gene: 11. CDR3 nucleotides: TGTGCCAGCAGCCTAGGGACAGGGGAGAGGGTTTATGGCTACACCTTC. It specifies CASSLGTGERVYGYTF.

This clonotype is large within its sample. The chain combines TRBV15 with TRBJ2-3; D perhaps matches TRBD2 (6 bases). This CDR3 region has 12 residues. Germline V lookup: CDR1 LNHNV, CDR2 YYDKDF (reference sequence). V lost 5 bases and J 15 bases, leaving 18 bases between the germline ends. The CDR3 bases are TGTGCCACCAGCCGCCGGGACTTCCCCCCCTATTTT. This translates into CATSRRDFPPYF.

This clonotype is labeled as medium-sized. V usage is TRBV18 and J usage is TRBJ1-3; no reliable D call. There are 14 residues in the CDR3. V was pared by 2 bases and J by 1 base, with 6 bases between. The germline V gene has CDR1 KGHSH and CDR2 LQKENI. The CDR3 DNA reads TGTGCCAGCTCACCAAAGGGATCTGGAAACACCATATATTTT. Translation gives CASSPKGSGNTIYF.

This clonotype is labeled as medium-sized (0.01 to 0.1%). V gene TRBV6-5 combines with J gene TRBJ2-7; tentatively, D is TRBD1 (6 bases). The CDR3 sequence is 14 residues long. Germline CDR1 and CDR2: MNHEY and SVGAGI. V lost 5 bases to trimming and J lost 4 bases, with 15 bases between them. The CDR3 nucleotides read TGTGCCAGCAGTATACAGGGTAATAGGTACGAGCAGTACTTC. It codes for CASSIQGNRYEQYF.

This chain uses TRBV19 with TRBJ2-6, with 9 bases that match TRBD1. The CDR3 covers 17 residues. The V gene's germline CDR1 is LNHDA and CDR2 SQIVND (reference sequence). J lost 0 bases, V lost 5 bases, and 5 bases had no gene match. The CDR3 protein is CASSAGTGISGANVLTF. The DNA of the CDR3 is TGTGCCAGTAGTGCGGGGACAGGGATCTCTGGGGCCAACGTCCTGACTTTC.

CDR3 nucleotides: TGTGCCAGCAGCTTAGCGTCGGGGGGGACGAAGACCCAGTACTTC. It translates to CASSLASGGTKTQYF. The chain is built from TRBV7-6 and TRBJ2-5, with 8 bases lining up with TRBD2. The CDR3 is 15 residues long. V lost 0 bases and J lost 6; bases outside the gene matches: 6. Per the germline V gene, CDR1 is SGHVS and CDR2 is FNYEAQ.